This TCR beta chain was observed in a study of cytomegalovirus exposure and HLA in healthy donors (dated by TCRdb to the late 2010s). For the wider study: An earlier analysis of several hundred of the donors reported approximately 270 Gb of sequence data and approximately 110 million unique TCR beta sequences from 150 million to 200 million T cells. An early release covering more than 500 HLA-typed donors comprised about 300 gigabases of sequencing data and approximately 85 million unique TCR sequences. Of the 398 genotyped donors, approximately 83% fell in the genetic ancestry cluster associated with self-reported Caucasian donors. The study aimed to test whether signatures of past pathogen exposure could be identified by cataloging public T cell receptors. The T cell repertoires of 666 subjects were profiled by immunosequencing and related to cytomegalovirus serostatus. In addition to the first cohort of several hundred subjects, a separate validation cohort of over 90 different subjects was used. The study combined high-throughput TCR immunosequencing, statistical association of individual TCRs with disease status, and machine learning to predict cytomegalovirus infection status. In a later analysis, previously published TCR beta repertoires from 550 to 750 donors were re-analyzed and high-resolution HLA genotyping was added so that TCR occurrence patterns could be studied. Rather than drawing on any new phenotypic data, the later analysis identified candidate immune exposures from TCR beta sequences and the way those sequences occurred across donors. An earlier analysis of 587 of the donors used high-throughput TCR beta sequencing to judge whether each TCR beta V gene segment behaved as functional or pseudogenic. Donor age, sex, ethnicity and CMV serostatus were compiled alongside the repertoire data. A later genetic analysis used genome-wide SNP genotypes for 398 of the 666 donors, treating that subset as a discovery cohort. All discovery cohort repertoires had been generated on a single sequencing platform. Both class I and class II loci were covered by HLA typing, at four-digit resolution. The number of donors typed differed by locus, with roughly 620-630 for A, B, C, DRB1 and DQB1, around 500 for DQA1, under 610 for DPA1, and some 440 for DPB1. Several DR-DQ haplotypes were handled as single units for association and clustering because linkage in the cohort was strong. Among some 400 genotyped donors of the cohort, an average of approximately 240,000 unique TCR beta nucleotide sequences was sequenced per donor, of which about 20% were non-productive.

Receptor libraries were prepared by the immunoSEQ multiplex PCR assay. The multiplex PCR relied on a mix of 60 forward primers for TCR Vbeta segments and 13 reverse primers for TCR Jbeta segments. The CDR3 region of rearranged TCR beta genes was amplified from genomic DNA by a multiplex PCR assay. Amplified TCR beta libraries were sequenced as 87-base-pair reads on the Illumina HiSeq System. Regarding the original processing steps: A later analysis tallied around 87 million unique TCR beta chains across the 700 or so repertoires, and about 10 million of those chains were shared by two or more donors. To remove PCR and sequencing errors, raw reads were error-corrected and collapsed into unique sequences using a nearest-neighbor algorithm that merged closely related sequences. V, D and J gene segments were assigned by aligning CDR3 sequences to IMGT reference sequences. For a sequence to be retained, a match of at least six nucleotides to both a V gene segment and a J gene segment was required. A rearrangement was called productive if the CDR3 had no stop codons and remained in frame with V and J, and every other rearrangement was called non-productive. Following IMGT convention, CDR3 was defined as the stretch from the second conserved V-encoded cysteine to the conserved J-encoded phenylalanine. The earlier analysis of fewer than 700 of the donors excluded sequences that lacked an unambiguous match to a single V gene segment. In an earlier analysis of a few hundred of the donors, a V segment was called functional when productive rearrangements were above 56.7%, and segregating when the standard deviation between donors exceeded 5%. A statistical classification framework was built for diagnosing cytomegalovirus status from the catalog of TCR beta chain sequences. In a later analysis, V and J genes were assigned by comparing TCR nucleotide sequences against IMGT/GENE-DB human TR gene sequences. A later analysis assigned CDR3 sequences and most-parsimonious VDJ recombination scenarios with the TCRdist pipeline. In a later analysis, each TCR beta chain was defined by its CDR3 amino acid sequence together with its V-gene family, and reads without a unique V-gene family were excluded. A later analysis removed roughly 590 highly shared, low-generation-probability nucleotide sequences to deal with suspected cross-contamination and a sequencing artifact. In a later analysis, a clonal expansion index was calculated for each public chain from normalized within-repertoire ranks of inferred template counts. In a later analysis, generation probabilities were computed with a VDJ recombination model fitted to out-of-frame rearrangements, and the resulting probabilities were checked against IGoR. Hypergeometric tests were used in a later analysis to score TCR-TCR, TCR-HLA and TCR-CMV co-occurrence, with a repertoire-size bias correction applied to the TCR pairs. False discovery rates were estimated in a later analysis by permuting HLA or CMV assignments 20 times. A later analysis grouped co-occurring TCRs with DBSCAN, adding TCRdist sequence similarity when clustering within HLA-allele-positive subsets. Co-occurrence clustering excluded repertoires with fewer than 30,000 or more than 120,000 public chains, plus five with anomalous nucleotide sharing. TCRdb mirrors the immuneACCESS table, restricted to in-frame sequences. Some clones are absent from its copies; in checked studies, under half trace to an unresolved V gene, and the reason for the others is unknown. V and J calls plus clone size are reproduced from that table; the DNA served to infer D and trimming. For this sample the table gives 100,000 to 150,000 clones, of which under 85% were detected only once. The ten biggest clones cover about 4.3% of the sample.

The cohort consisted of hundreds of healthy bone marrow donors. At the time of sampling, every cohort member was nominally healthy, though immune exposures that went unrecorded were likely present. The donor was CMV seropositive and belonged to the group of about 290 seropositive cohort members. A peripheral blood sample was provided by each donor, and peripheral blood mononuclear cells were used for TCR beta sequencing. The Qiagen DNeasy Blood Extraction Kit was used to extract genomic DNA from the blood cell samples. Study-level results and caveats: Linkage disequilibrium might explain the correlated functional status among segregating V segments, but an unknown experimental factor could not be excluded. Specific HLA alleles were associated with 15,000 to 20,000 TCR beta sequences at a false discovery rate of 0.05 in a later analysis. In both the original and validation cohorts, the classifier was reported to diagnose cytomegalovirus status with high specificity and sensitivity. Presence/absence analyses assumed roughly uniform sequencing depth across donors, an assumption that may not hold. A cluster of highly shared sequence variants was judged likely to be a technical artifact of the sequencing pipeline. A total of roughly 160 TCR beta chains were listed by the study as associated with cytomegalovirus. An earlier analysis of some 560 of the donors showed that most TCR beta V segments appeared in productive rearrangements either about 90% or about 30% of the time, which broadly matched IMGT annotations. Because HLA typing was unavailable for some donors at each locus, only the typed subset was used in association tests. A later analysis reported that several top co-occurrence clusters appeared linked to parvovirus B19, influenza, CMV and Epstein-Barr virus. Most TCR sequences were seen in very few donors, while some public TCRs were found in many individuals. This cohort had only TCR beta chains sequenced, and the lack of alpha or paired-chain data limited which features could be detected. In vitro tests confirmed that a few of the cytomegalovirus-associated TCR beta chains recognize cytomegalovirus antigens. A later analysis found that HLA-associated TCR beta chains were more clonally expanded and had lower generation probabilities than equally common non-associated chains. A further reported finding was that TCR beta sequences accurately predicted the HLA-A and HLA-B alleles for most subjects in the first cohort. About 15 rarely observed V segments, including chromosome 9 orphons, were excluded from the earlier analysis of just under 600 of the donors because counts were too low. When HLA alleles, especially DR and DQ, strongly co-occurred, attributing TCR associations to individual alleles was difficult. V-gene and J-gene trimming of TCR beta chains was associated with a missense DCLRE1C variant in a later genetic analysis, and the association was replicated in an independent cohort. Immune exposure information for the cohort was limited to CMV serostatus. Some IMGT-functional V segments, including TRBV6-2 and TRBV6-3, could not be distinguished by the 87-base-pair reads and were therefore excluded. The authors suggested that the approach could potentially be generalized to other disease states and immunological phenotypes. In a later analysis, most CMV-associated TCR beta chains were found to appear HLA-restricted, with HLA associations seemingly driven largely by CMV exposure. In a later analysis, the rate of TCR association differed among HLA loci, with DRB1 alleles having the most associated TCRs and HLA-C alleles having the fewest. A later genetic analysis reported fewer N-insertions in productive TCRs among donors in an Asian-associated ancestry cluster than the roughly 720-donor mean.

On this clone itself: The antigen it binds to is not known. No per-base quality is available; no much larger clone lies one base away.

Its CDR3 holds 15 amino acids, cysteine through phenylalanine. Just the 45-base CDR3 DNA is kept, in frame starting at base 1. CDR1 and CDR2 are read off the germline V gene (reference sequence) as GTSNPN and SVGIG. Germline trimming: 8 bases from V, 6 bases from J; junction bases outside gene matches: 14. The chain is made from TRBV30 and TRBJ2-2, with TRBD1 identical over 8 junction bases. The sequencing input was PBMCs. The receptor's source is a male donor in good health and CMV-seropositive. The CDR3 region reads CAQEGAGGWAGELFF. The sequenced DNA: TGTGCCCAAGAGGGGGCAGGGGGCTGGGCCGGGGAGCTGTTTTTT.